The present T cell receptor beta chain was sequenced within a study of T cell responses to AZD1222 COVID-19 vaccine. Study-level results: Donors, mostly white British, included more females; clonal diversity was possibly underestimated.

TCRdb's copy holds only in-frame clones and misses some; the assay was immunoSEQ multiplex PCR. Of about 53,000 clones in the sample, approximately 84% are singletons; the top ten hold around 27%. With regard to this clone: Its specificity is unknown.

Germline assignment: CDR1 SNHLY and CDR2 FYNNEI. The CDR3 has 14 amino acids. V lost 10 bases, J lost 6 bases, and 10 bases stayed unmatched. The material was peripheral blood, obtained on day 0 of AZD1222 vaccination. This clonotype was sampled from an adult in good health. The chain combines TRBV2 with TRBJ2-2, with 8 bases identical to TRBD1. The CDR3 is CATRQGYIAGELFF. CDR3 bases: TGTGCCACACGACAGGGGTATATTGCCGGGGAGCTGTTTTTT.